These 7 T cell receptor beta chains originate from one sample sequenced in a study of Graves' ophthalmopathy and Graves' hyperthyroidism (dated by TCRdb to 2016 to 2019). The sample was run on an Illumina HiSeq 2000. TCR beta CDR3 regions were amplified from RNA transcripts for repertoire sequencing. HTBI primers and the Qiagen OneStep RT-PCR kit were used in a first-round RT-PCR, which was followed by a second-round multiplex PCR, size selection and purification. The public sequencing data were trimmed at Q25 with fastp and processed into clonotypes with MiXCR by TCRdb, which kept only in-frame beta chains. Here each entry gathers all rows of one CDR3 protein and keeps the most common genes and DNA. This sample comprises around 1,200,000 distinct CDR3 sequences, about two fifths of them detected only once. The ten largest clones take up approximately 12% of the sample. The sample consisted of peripheral blood or thyroid tissue (not recorded which). All receptors derive from an adult man with Graves' hyperthyroidism.

The chain combines TRBV29-1 with TRBJ1-6, with 10 bases matching TRBD1. This CDR3 has 13 amino acids. Germline values: CDR1 SQVTM, CDR2 ANQGSEA. V shed 5 bases, J shed 7 bases, and the junction held 2 bases outside the gene matches. The CDR3 DNA is TGCAGCGTTAGGACAGGGGGAAATTCACCCCTCCACTTT. Protein sequence: CSVRTGGNSPLHF.

CDR3 nucleotides: TGTGCCAGCAGTTTTCGGGACAGGGGGCGTCTCCACTTT. It yields the protein CASSFRDRGRLHF. The gene calls are TRBV2 and TRBJ1-6; 12 bases fit TRBD1. The CDR3 consists of 13 residues. The germline V gene encodes CDR1 SNHLY and CDR2 FYNNEI. V shed 5 bases, J shed 16 bases, and the junction held 6 bases outside the gene matches.

CDR3 sequence: CSAREEGRYQPQYF. CDR3 sequence (DNA): TGCAGTGCTAGAGAGGAGGGGAGGTATCAGCCCCAGTACTTC. J is TRBJ2-5 and V is TRBV20-1; the D gene is possibly TRBD2 (6 bases). CDR3 length: 14 residues. V was cut by 0 bases and J by 9 bases, with 17 bases left in between. Germline V gives CDR1 DFQATT, CDR2 SNEGSKA (reference sequence).

The chain couples TRBV12-3 or TRBV12-4 to TRBJ1-4; TRBD1 matches 8 bases. J lost 6 bases, V lost 5 bases, and 5 bases had no gene match. The CDR3 is 14 amino acids. CDR3 in DNA: TGTGCCAGCAGTACCGACAGGGGCTATGAAAAACTGTTTTTT. Its translation: CASSTDRGYEKLFF.

The chain employs TRBV19 and TRBJ2-5; 11 nucleotides align to TRBD2. CDR3 length equals 14 residues. Germline loops: CDR1 LNHDA, CDR2 SQIVND (reference sequence). This CDR3 is CAVQLAGGQETQYF. CDR3 nucleotides: TGTGCAGTTCAGCTAGCGGGGGGACAAGAGACCCAGTACTTC.

There are a few counts of this clonotype. The V call is TRBV4-3, the J call TRBJ2-7; the D is unclear. V lost 0 bases to trimming and J lost 1 base, with 10 bases between them. The length of the CDR3 is 15 residues. The germline gives CDR1 LGHNA, CDR2 YSLEER. In nucleotides, the CDR3 is TGCGCCAGCAGCCAAGAGAACACCCGTTCCTACGAGCAGTACTTC. This codes for CASSQENTRSYEQYF.

This clonotype occurred a few times. The chain couples TRBV6-5 to TRBJ2-5; D tentatively fits TRBD1 or TRBD2 (5 bases each). This CDR3 is built from 13 residues. CDR1 is MNHEY, CDR2 SVGAGI, per germline. V was pared by 6 bases and J by 1 base, with 9 bases between. The CDR3 DNA sequence: TGTGCCAGCAGAACCGGGACCCAAGAGACCCAGTACTTC. It yields the protein CASRTGTQETQYF.